This T cell receptor beta chain was found in a study of blood T cell repertoires in COVID-19. Study summary: COVID-19 samples, acute and convalescent, were from the United States, Italy and Spain.

The CDR3 loop spans 13 amino acids. CDR1 and CDR2 from the germline V gene are SQVTM and ANQGSEA. Trimming took 5 bases from V and 5 from J, leaving 15 bases between them. Per the original data handling: Quantification of nucleated cells was approximated via reference gene primer amplification. Libraries were prepared by immunoSEQ multiplex PCR; TCRdb keeps only in-frame clonotypes and omits some of them. That table gives V, J and clone size, and the DNA gave D and trimming. The sample records approximately 190,000 clones, approximately 80% being singletons. This sequence originates from a human donor in a cohort sampled during active COVID-19. J is TRBJ1-2 and V is TRBV29-1; D is perhaps TRBD1 (5 bases). Sample: peripheral blood. The CDR3 loop reads CSVTGRSGYGYTF. The CDR3 nucleotides are TGCAGCGTTACAGGACGTTCCGGGTATGGCTACACCTTC.